This entry lists 19 T cell receptor beta chains sequenced from one sample in a study of blood T cell repertoires in COVID-19. TCRdb's copy holds only in-frame clones and misses some; the assay was immunoSEQ multiplex PCR. Of about 61,000 clones listed, around four fifths are singletons. Sequences were obtained from peripheral blood. All receptors come from an older man with acute or convalescent COVID-19.

The chain carries TRBV5-6 and TRBJ2-1; D possibly corresponds to TRBD1 (5 bases). Per germline, CDR1 SGHDT and CDR2 YYEEEE. V dropped 5 bases and J dropped 6 bases, with 18 bases sitting between them. This CDR3 contains 15 residues. This chain's CDR3 is CASRIRQGFGNEQFF. The DNA for the CDR3 is TGTGCCAGCAGGATCCGGCAGGGCTTTGGCAATGAGCAGTTCTTC.

The chain combines TRBV9 with TRBJ2-1; D may be TRBD2 (7 bases). The CDR3 contains 19 residues. Trimming stripped 0 bases from V and 4 bases from J, with 23 bases between. The germline V gene encodes CDR1 SGDLS and CDR2 YYNGEE. The CDR3 sequence: CASSVGTRGRVTRYNEQFF. In nucleotides, the CDR3 is TGTGCCAGCAGCGTAGGGACTAGGGGGAGAGTCACCAGATACAATGAGCAGTTCTTC.

CDR3 bases: TGCAGCGCCATAGCGGGGGGGGCTAGCACAGATACGCAGTATTTT. Encoded protein: CSAIAGGASTDTQYF. V gene TRBV29-1 combines with J gene TRBJ2-3, with 11 bases matching TRBD2. CDR1 and CDR2 from the germline V gene are SQVTM and ANQGSEA. Trimming removed 7 bases from V and 0 bases from J; junction bases left unmatched: 6. CDR3 length equals 15 residues.

This clone was seen a single time. This chain joins TRBV5-1 and TRBJ2-7, with TRBD1 identical over 8 bases. The CDR3 has 16 amino acids. Germline V CDR1 and CDR2: SGHRS, YFSETQ. V was clipped by 2 bases and J by 0 bases; unmatched bases: 7. The CDR3 bases are TGCGCCAGCAGCTTTTCAGGGGGCCCACTCTCCTACGAGCAGTACTTC. Amino acid sequence: CASSFSGGPLSYEQYF.

This clone came up a few times. The V and J genes are TRBV7-2 and TRBJ1-2; the D gene is possibly TRBD1 (6 bases). V dropped 1 base and J dropped 3 bases, with 9 bases sitting between them. Germline V gives CDR1 SGHTA, CDR2 FQGNSA. The CDR3 is made up of 14 amino acids. The CDR3 region has the DNA TGTGCCAGCAGCTTAGAGGCAGGGGACTATGGCTACACCTTC. Its protein is CASSLEAGDYGYTF.

V gene TRBV12-3 or TRBV12-4 combines with J gene TRBJ1-2; possible D gene TRBD1, 6 bases. The length of the CDR3 is 13 residues. Trimming left V 4 bases short and J 8 bases short, with 14 bases between. The CDR3 region is CASSSDSPAGYTF. The CDR3 DNA sequence: TGTGCCAGCAGTTCGGACAGCCCAGCAGGCTACACCTTC.

This clone was seen a few times. The chain uses TRBV5-1 and TRBJ1-6, with a weak D call TRBD1 (6 bases). There are 14 residues in the CDR3. The germline V and J ends were trimmed by 4 bases and 7 bases, with 12 bases remaining between them. Germline CDR1 reads SGHRS; CDR2 reads YFSETQ. The CDR3 DNA reads TGCGCCAGCAGCCATGACAGGCCCAATTCACCCCTCCACTTT. It yields the protein CASSHDRPNSPLHF.

This chain links TRBV19 with TRBJ2-2, with TRBD1 as a possible D gene (6 bases). The CDR3 spans 12 residues. From germline, CDR1 is LNHDA and CDR2 SQIVND (reference sequence). V was shortened by 5 bases and J by 8 bases, with 9 bases between the two germline ends. CDR3 sequence (DNA): TGTGCCAGTAGTCCGGGGACAGGGGAGCTGTTTTTT. It yields the protein CASSPGTGELFF.

V and J are TRBV14 and TRBJ2-2; maybe TRBD1 (5 bases). The CDR3 loop spans 14 amino acids. Looked up from germline, CDR1 is SGHDN and CDR2 is FVKESK. V dropped 4 bases and J dropped 1 base, with 7 bases sitting between them. The CDR3 DNA reads as TGTGCCAGCAGCCGCAGGGTGAACACCGGGGAGCTGTTTTTT. Translated, it gives CASSRRVNTGELFF.

The chain combines TRBV5-4 with TRBJ2-1; 7 bases align to TRBD1. J lost 5 bases, V lost 9 bases, and 8 bases had no gene match. This CDR3 is 13 amino acids long. CDR1 and CDR2 (germline): SGHNT, YYREEE (reference sequence). CDR3 loop: CATTRGRNNEQFF. The CDR3 DNA reads as TGTGCCACGACGAGGGGGCGAAACAATGAGCAGTTCTTC.

This chain uses TRBV2 with TRBJ2-3; 8 bases match TRBD2. Germline V gene lookup returns CDR1 SNHLY and CDR2 FYNNEI. The CDR3 loop spans 14 amino acids. Trimming cost V 9 bases and J 0 bases; bases outside gene matches: 5. The CDR3 DNA follows: TGTGCCAGTAAAGCGGGGGCTAGCACAGATACGCAGTATTTT. This translates into CASKAGASTDTQYF.

V is TRBV2 and J is TRBJ1-2; 12 bases fit TRBD1. CDR3 length: 15 amino acids. V lost 7 bases and J lost 7; bases outside the gene matches: 10. CDR1 is SNHLY, CDR2 FYNNEI, per germline. The CDR3 region is CASTDPGQGAGGYTF. Here the CDR3 DNA reads TGTGCCAGCACTGATCCGGGACAGGGGGCCGGTGGCTACACCTTC.

V usage is TRBV5-1 and J usage is TRBJ2-3, with TRBD2 identical over 10 bases. The V gene's germline CDR1 is SGHRS and CDR2 YFSETQ. The CDR3 is 20 amino acids. V lost 2 bases to trimming and J lost 0 bases; unmatched junction nucleotides: 15. The CDR3: CASSFRMGSTSGASTDTQYF. CDR3 coding DNA: TGCGCCAGCAGCTTCCGAATGGGGTCAACTAGCGGGGCTAGCACAGATACGCAGTATTTT.

V usage is TRBV27 and J usage is TRBJ2-1; D might be TRBD1 (7 bases). This CDR3 comprises 20 residues. Germline V gene lookup returns CDR1 MNHEY and CDR2 SMNVEV (reference sequence). V lost 7 bases to trimming and J lost 6 bases, with 34 bases between them. CDR3 sequence reads: CASTLGGNRDSKKPTNEQFF. In nucleotides, the CDR3 is TGTGCCAGCACTCTAGGGGGGAACCGGGACAGCAAAAAACCCACCAATGAGCAGTTCTTC.

This sequence joins TRBV19 and TRBJ2-7; TRBD2 might be the D (7 bases). Germline-derived CDR1 and CDR2 are LNHDA and SQIVND (reference sequence). The CDR3 has 13 residues. Trimming stripped 11 bases from V and 1 base from J, with 15 bases between. CDR3 amino acids: CAEGGGFSYEQYF. The DNA for the CDR3 is TGTGCCGAGGGGGGGGGCTTTTCCTACGAGCAGTACTTC.

The gene calls are TRBV19 and TRBJ2-7; weak D call: TRBD1 (6 bases). CDR1 and CDR2 from the germline V gene are LNHDA and SQIVND (reference sequence). The CDR3 is made up of 17 amino acids. V was pared by 4 bases and J by 2 bases, with 21 bases between. In nucleotides, the CDR3 is TGTGCCAGTAGTAAAGGGACAAGGCGGTGGGGGACCTACGAGCAGTACTTC. Translation gives CASSKGTRRWGTYEQYF.

This chain connects TRBV2 to TRBJ1-1, with D unresolved. In germline, CDR1 is SNHLY, CDR2 FYNNEI. Trimming cost V 4 bases and J 9 bases, with 6 bases left between them. CDR3 length equals 10 residues. CDR3 in amino acids: CASSVKQAFF. The CDR3 DNA follows: TGTGCCAGCAGTGTAAAGCAAGCTTTCTTT.

This rearrangement joins TRBV15 to TRBJ2-5; D is possibly TRBD2 (6 bases). This CDR3 spans 15 amino acids. Trimming left V 0 bases short and J 0 bases short, with 8 bases between. Germline loops: CDR1 LNHNV, CDR2 YYDKDF (reference sequence). CDR3 loop: CATSRDRGYQETQYF. The DNA for the CDR3 is TGTGCCACCAGCAGAGATCGGGGGTACCAAGAGACCCAGTACTTC.

This clone was detected a few times. V usage is TRBV6-5 and J usage is TRBJ1-5; 9 bases are shared with TRBD1. The ends lost 6 bases at V and 7 bases at J; junction bases unmatched: 7. The CDR3 has 14 residues. The germline V gene has CDR1 MNHEY and CDR2 SVGAGI. This CDR3 is CASRPGQGVQPQHF. The CDR3 DNA reads as TGTGCCAGCAGACCGGGACAGGGCGTCCAGCCCCAGCATTTT.